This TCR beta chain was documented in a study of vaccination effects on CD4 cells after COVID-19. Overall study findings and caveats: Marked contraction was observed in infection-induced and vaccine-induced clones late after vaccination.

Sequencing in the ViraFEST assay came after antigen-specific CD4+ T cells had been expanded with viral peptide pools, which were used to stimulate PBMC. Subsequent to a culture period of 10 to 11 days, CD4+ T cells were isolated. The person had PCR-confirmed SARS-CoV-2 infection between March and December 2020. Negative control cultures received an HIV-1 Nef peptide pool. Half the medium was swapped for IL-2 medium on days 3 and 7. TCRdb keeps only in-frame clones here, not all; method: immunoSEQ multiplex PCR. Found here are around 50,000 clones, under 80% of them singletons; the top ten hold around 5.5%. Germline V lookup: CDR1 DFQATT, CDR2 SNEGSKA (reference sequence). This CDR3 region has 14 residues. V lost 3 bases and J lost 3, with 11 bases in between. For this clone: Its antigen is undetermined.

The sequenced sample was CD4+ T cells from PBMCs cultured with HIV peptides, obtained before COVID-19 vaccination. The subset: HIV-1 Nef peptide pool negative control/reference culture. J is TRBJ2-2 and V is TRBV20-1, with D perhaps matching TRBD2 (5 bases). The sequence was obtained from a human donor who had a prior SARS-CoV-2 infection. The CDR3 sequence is CSASRDPYTGELFF. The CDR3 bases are TGCAGTGCTAGTCGGGATCCATACACCGGGGAGCTGTTTTTT.